This TCR beta chain was recorded in a study of blood T cell repertoires in COVID-19. Study in general: Sites in the United States, Italy and Spain provided acute and convalescent COVID-19 samples. From T cells, B-cell-depleted T cells, or PBMCs came the material, which was cDNA or gDNA.

How the authors handled the data: For nucleated cells, counts were estimated from reference gene primer amplification. Sequenced by immunoSEQ multiplex PCR; TCRdb stores in-frame clones only, minus some. The V and J calls and clone size were taken over from that table, and D and trimming were inferred from the DNA. The table records around 300,000 clones, roughly 85% of them present only once. The trim removed 6 bases at V and 4 bases at J, leaving 8 bases unmatched. The CDR3 extends over 16 amino acids. Germline V gene sequence: CDR1 MNHNY, CDR2 SVGAGI (reference sequence). This clone has only one observation.

The TCR was taken from a woman in her 30s with active or convalescent COVID-19. V usage is TRBV6-6 and J usage is TRBJ2-1; TRBD2 agrees at 11 bases. Sequencing used peripheral blood. CDR3 in amino acids: CASRDLAGGSYNEQFF. CDR3 in DNA: TGTGCCAGCAGAGATCTAGCGGGGGGTTCGTACAATGAGCAGTTCTTC.